Below are 2 T cell receptor beta chains sequenced from a single sample in a study of cytomegalovirus exposure and HLA in healthy donors. Primers included in the PCR were 60 Vbeta and 13 Jbeta primers. The assay was immunoSEQ multiplex PCR, and TCRdb's table has in-frame clones only and misses some. Found here are 100,000 to 150,000 clones, roughly 70% of them singletons; the top ten hold 2% to 2.5%. Sequences were obtained from PBMCs. These receptor sequences come from a woman in her 40s in good health and CMV-seropositive.

The DNA of the CDR3 is TGCAGCGTTGAAGGCGAGACAGAGACTGCTAACTATGGCTACACCTTC. Amino acid sequence: CSVEGETETANYGYTF. This chain links TRBV29-1 with TRBJ1-2; D perhaps matches TRBD1 (5 bases). Trimming cost V 1 base and J 0 bases, with 15 bases left between them. The V gene's germline CDR1 is SQVTM and CDR2 ANQGSEA. The CDR3 runs to 16 residues.

This clone has just one count. The junction departs from the called germline gene at one end, perhaps through a read error. The rearrangement joins TRBV15 to TRBJ2-5; the match to TRBD1 covers 7 bases. Germline CDR1 is LNHNV and CDR2 is YYDKDF (reference sequence). CDR3 size: 16 residues. Here the CDR3 reads CATSRGPGTVQETQHF. DNA for the CDR3: TGTGCCACCAGCAGGGGCCCTGGGACAGTCCAAGAGACCCAGCACTTC. Variable domain in full (rest from reference TRBV15 and TRBJ2-5): DAMVIQNPRYQVTQFGKPVTLSCSQTLNHNVMYWYQQKSSQAPKLLFHYYDKDFNNEADTPDNFQSRRPNTSFCFLDIRSPGLGDTAMYLCATSRGPGTVQETQHFGPGTRLLVL.